What follows are 2 T cell receptor beta chains derived from one specimen sequenced in a study of blood T cell repertoires in COVID-19. Some clones are missing from TCRdb's copy, which holds only in-frame ones; the method was immunoSEQ multiplex PCR. The sample lists a few hundred thousand clones, roughly 85% seen once, with about 0.93% in the top ten. The sequencing sample was made of peripheral blood. The receptors stem from a man aged 35 to 55 with acute or convalescent COVID-19.

This chain connects TRBV2 to TRBJ1-2, with 7 bases lining up with TRBD1. Germline CDR1 is SNHLY and CDR2 is FYNNEI. There are 13 residues in the CDR3. Trimming cost V 7 bases and J 8 bases; bases outside gene matches: 10. The CDR3 loop reads CASNTGVVIGYTF. The DNA of the CDR3 is TGTGCCAGCAACACAGGGGTGGTGATCGGCTACACCTTC.

The gene calls are TRBV11-2 and TRBJ1-5, with unresolved D. There are 13 residues in the CDR3. From germline, CDR1 is SGHAT and CDR2 FQNNGV. V was shortened by 0 bases and J by 6 bases, with 6 bases between the two germline ends. The CDR3 reads CASSLDQRQPQHF. DNA for the CDR3: TGTGCCAGCAGCTTAGATCAGCGTCAGCCCCAGCATTTT. Combining the CDR3 with reference TRBV11-2 and TRBJ1-5 gives the whole variable domain EAGVAQSPRYKIIEKRQSVAFWCNPISGHATLYWYQQILGQGPKLLIQFQNNGVVDDSQLPKDRFSAERLKGVDSTLKIQPAKLEDSAVYLCASSLDQRQPQHFGDGTRLSIL.